The clone carrying this T cell receptor (beta chain) was recorded a few times. This table comes from immunoSEQ multiplex PCR, and its TCRdb copy is limited to in-frame clones, with some not included. Found here are 250,000 or so clones, around 83% of them singletons; the top ten hold approximately 6.6%. From germline, CDR1 is SGDLS and CDR2 YYNGEE. The CDR3 is made up of 17 amino acids. Unmatched junction bases numbered 7, after V lost 0 bases and J lost 1 base. The record originates from a study of blood T cell repertoires in COVID-19. Study as a whole: The United States, Italy and Spain were the sources of the acute and convalescent COVID-19 samples.

Exposed participants came across a COVID-19 case within 2 weeks before study entry. Sequencing was done on a sample of PBMCs or T cells enriched from blood (not recorded which). This TCR was sampled from a woman aged 45 to 65 who had been exposed to COVID-19. The chain combines TRBV9 with TRBJ1-1, with 9 bases matching TRBD1. The DNA of the CDR3 is TGTGCCAGCAGCGTAGGGGGACAGGGTGTGGGGAACACTGAAGCTTTCTTT. This gives the protein CASSVGGQGVGNTEAFF.